Listed below are T cell receptor beta chains from one sample, sequenced in a study of radiotherapy plus CTLA-4 blockade in lung cancer. Clones were sequenced by immunoSEQ multiplex PCR, and TCRdb holds only the in-frame ones, with some missing. The data contain over 80,000 clones, roughly four fifths of them singletons. This sample comprised peripheral blood, obtained from a patient treated with radiotherapy plus ipilimumab. The receptors were sampled from a human donor with non-small cell lung cancer who had stable disease on radiotherapy plus ipilimumab. Both conserved end residues are part of each CDR3. D genes are given only for firm matches. Size tells how often a clone was seen (once, few, many) or the class of an expanded clone, and some rows leave it out.

D gene | J gene | V gene | clone size | CDR3 protein | CDR3 DNA
TRBD1 | TRBJ2-3 | TRBV6-1 | - | CASSVEGGLTDTQYF | TGTGCCAGCAGTGTCGAAGGGGGCCTCACAGATACGCAGTATTTT
TRBD2 | TRBJ2-3 | TRBV5-1 | - | CASSLPGSGGALDTQYF | TGCGCCAGCAGCTTGCCGGGGAGCGGGGGGGCCCTAGATACGCAGTATTTT
- | TRBJ2-2 | TRBV27 | - | CASRGGAGELFF | TGTGCCAGCAGAGGTGGCGCCGGGGAGCTGTTTTTT
TRBD2 | TRBJ2-5 | TRBV28 | - | CASSMGGGAKTQYF | TGTGCCAGCAGTATGGGCGGGGGGGCGAAGACCCAGTACTTC
- | TRBJ1-1 | TRBV27 | - | CASTPDAEAFF | TGTGCCAGCACCCCGGACGCTGAAGCTTTCTTT
TRBD2 | TRBJ2-7 | TRBV27 | once | CASSRVASGSREQYF | TGTGCCAGCAGCCGCGTGGCCAGCGGGAGCCGCGAGCAGTACTTC
- | TRBJ1-1 | TRBV6-1 | - | CASTSKGGGTEAFF | TGTGCCAGCACCTCGAAGGGGGGCGGCACTGAAGCTTTCTTT
- | TRBJ2-1 | TRBV5-1 | - | CASSLVGGGTFYNEQFF | TGCGCCAGCAGCTTGGTGGGTGGCGGGACCTTCTACAATGAGCAGTTCTTC
- | TRBJ1-1 | TRBV7-6 | - | CASSLVGQDEAFF | TGTGCCAGCAGCTTGGTGGGGCAGGATGAAGCTTTCTTT
- | TRBJ2-3 | TRBV5-1 | - | CASSLEPQGLGTDTQYF | TGCGCCAGCAGCTTGGAACCCCAGGGTTTGGGCACAGATACGCAGTATTTT
- | TRBJ2-1 | TRBV27 | - | CASSLSSYNEQFF | TGTGCCAGCAGTCTGAGCTCCTACAATGAGCAGTTCTTC
TRBD2 | TRBJ2-1 | TRBV30 | - | CAWSKGSGGADEQFF | TGTGCCTGGAGTAAAGGTAGCGGGGGGGCCGATGAGCAGTTCTTC
- | TRBJ2-2 | TRBV9 | - | CASSDRGTGELFF | TGTGCCAGCAGCGATAGGGGCACCGGGGAGCTGTTTTTT
TRBD1 | TRBJ1-5 | TRBV29-1 | - | CSARQGNSNQPQHF | TGCAGCGCCCGACAGGGGAATAGCAATCAGCCCCAGCATTTT
TRBD2 | TRBJ2-1 | TRBV5-1 | - | CASSLGAGDFLAGRPNEQFF | TGCGCCAGCAGCTTGGGCGCAGGTGATTTTCTAGCGGGCCGCCCCAATGAGCAGTTCTTC
TRBD2 | TRBJ2-7 | TRBV11-1 | - | CASSLGGGATYEQYF | TGTGCCAGCAGCTTAGGCGGGGGAGCAACCTACGAGCAGTACTTC
TRBD2 | TRBJ2-7 | TRBV19 | few | CASTHPSGGEQYF | TGTGCCAGTACCCACCCCTCGGGAGGCGAGCAGTACTTC
- | TRBJ2-5 | TRBV6-5 | - | CASSYSFGLETQYF | TGTGCCAGCAGTTACTCTTTCGGGCTGGAGACCCAGTACTTC
- | TRBJ1-3 | TRBV10-2 | few | CASSESGREIYF | TGCGCCAGCAGTGAGTCGGGTAGAGAGATTTATTTT
- | TRBJ1-2 | TRBV28 | - | CASSSTYDYGYTF | TGTGCCAGCAGCTCGACATACGACTATGGCTACACCTTC
TRBD1 | TRBJ1-6 | TRBV28 | - | CASSSPQGNNSPLHF | TGTGCCAGCAGTTCCCCACAGGGGAATAATTCACCCCTCCACTTT
- | TRBJ2-4 | TRBV25-1 | - | CASKQGKNIQYF | TGTGCCAGCAAACAGGGAAAAAACATTCAGTACTTC
TRBD2 | TRBJ2-3 | TRBV7-9 | - | CASSQGLAADTQYF | TGTGCCAGCAGCCAGGGACTAGCGGCAGATACGCAGTATTTT
- | TRBJ1-5 | TRBV28 | - | CASSFNRISNQPQHF | TGTGCCAGCAGTTTTAACAGGATAAGCAATCAGCCCCAGCATTTT
TRBD2 | TRBJ2-7 | TRBV28 | - | CASSRPSSGVGYEQYF | TGTGCCAGCAGCCGCCCCTCTAGCGGGGTAGGCTACGAGCAGTACTTC
TRBD1 | TRBJ2-7 | TRBV5-1 | few | CASSLPGTASYEQYF | TGCGCCAGCAGCTTGCCTGGGACAGCCTCCTACGAGCAGTACTTC
TRBD2 | TRBJ2-2 | TRBV7-6 | once | CASSLGVAGPGELFF | TGTGCCAGCAGCTTAGGCGTAGCGGGCCCCGGGGAGCTGTTTTTT
TRBD2 | TRBJ2-7 | TRBV7-6 | - | CASGSSGRASGEQYF | TGTGCCAGCGGATCTAGCGGGAGGGCCTCGGGTGAGCAGTACTTC
TRBD2 | TRBJ2-1 | TRBV27 | - | CASSPGLAAGEQFF | TGTGCCAGCAGTCCGGGACTAGCGGCAGGTGAGCAGTTCTTC
- | TRBJ2-3 | TRBV10-3 | - | CAISLGGGAGTDTQYF | TGTGCCATCAGTCTCGGAGGGGGGGCGGGCACAGATACGCAGTATTTT
- | TRBJ1-3 | TRBV6-6 | - | CASSPGGANTIYF | TGTGCCAGCAGCCCGGGGGGGGCAAACACCATATATTTT
- | TRBJ1-6 | TRBV7-6 | - | CASSSGSLPYNSPLHF | TGTGCCAGCAGCTCAGGGTCTTTGCCCTATAATTCACCCCTCCACTTT
- | TRBJ2-3 | TRBV12-5 | - | CASGLDSRGTDTQYF | TGTGCTAGTGGTTTGGATTCAAGGGGCACAGATACGCAGTATTTT
- | TRBJ1-5 | TRBV19 | few | CASSLQGLHQPQHF | TGTGCCAGTAGTTTACAGGGCCTTCATCAGCCCCAGCATTTT
TRBD1 | TRBJ1-1 | TRBV18 | - | CASSPTGTGEAEAFF | TGTGCCAGCTCGCCGACCGGGACAGGGGAGGCTGAAGCTTTCTTT
- | TRBJ1-1 | TRBV2 | - | CASIEGRTEAFF | TGTGCCAGCATTGAGGGGCGCACTGAAGCTTTCTTT
- | TRBJ2-2 | TRBV5-6 | - | CASSFTRSTFTGELFF | TGTGCCAGCAGCTTCACCAGGTCCACCTTCACCGGGGAGCTGTTTTTT
- | TRBJ1-1 | TRBV19 | - | CASSIGGARVSEAFF | TGTGCCAGTAGTATAGGGGGGGCGCGAGTCTCTGAAGCTTTCTTT
- | TRBJ2-3 | TRBV6-4 | - | CASSASFSGAPGDTQYF | TGTGCCAGCAGTGCCTCCTTTAGCGGTGCCCCCGGGGATACGCAGTATTTT
- | TRBJ1-6 | TRBV11-2 | - | CASSLRQSNSPLHF | TGTGCCAGCAGCTTAAGACAGTCTAATTCACCCCTCCACTTT
- | TRBJ2-3 | TRBV9 | - | CASSREGATDTQYF | TGTGCCAGCAGCAGAGAGGGCGCCACAGATACGCAGTATTTT
- | TRBJ2-5 | TRBV5-1 | few | CASSDSAYQETQYF | TGCGCCAGCAGCGATTCGGCGTACCAAGAGACCCAGTACTTC
TRBD1 | TRBJ1-1 | TRBV28 | - | CASSLRTGSVAEAFF | TGTGCCAGCAGTTTGAGGACAGGGTCAGTAGCTGAAGCTTTCTTT
- | TRBJ1-4 | TRBV5-1 | few | CASSLAVSRGNEKLFF | TGCGCCAGCAGCTTGGCCGTTAGTCGGGGAAATGAAAAACTGTTTTTT
TRBD1 | TRBJ1-1 | TRBV7-2 | - | CASSTATGGTEAFF | TGTGCCAGCAGCACCGCGACAGGGGGCACTGAAGCTTTCTTT
- | TRBJ2-7 | TRBV15 | - | CATSRDLGGEQYF | TGTGCCACCAGCAGAGATTTGGGGGGCGAGCAGTACTTC
TRBD2 | TRBJ2-3 | TRBV18 | - | CASSPGTSGGYLTDTQYF | TGTGCCAGCTCACCGGGGACTAGCGGGGGGTACCTCACAGATACGCAGTATTTT
- | TRBJ2-7 | TRBV25-1 | - | CASSELGRDPYF | TGTGCCAGCAGTGAATTGGGAAGGGACCCGTACTTC
- | TRBJ2-5 | TRBV7-9 | - | CASSFPGGEETQYF | TGTGCCAGCAGCTTCCCAGGTGGGGAAGAGACCCAGTACTTC
- | TRBJ2-5 | TRBV28 | - | CASRGFETQYF | TGTGCCAGCAGAGGGTTTGAGACCCAGTACTTC